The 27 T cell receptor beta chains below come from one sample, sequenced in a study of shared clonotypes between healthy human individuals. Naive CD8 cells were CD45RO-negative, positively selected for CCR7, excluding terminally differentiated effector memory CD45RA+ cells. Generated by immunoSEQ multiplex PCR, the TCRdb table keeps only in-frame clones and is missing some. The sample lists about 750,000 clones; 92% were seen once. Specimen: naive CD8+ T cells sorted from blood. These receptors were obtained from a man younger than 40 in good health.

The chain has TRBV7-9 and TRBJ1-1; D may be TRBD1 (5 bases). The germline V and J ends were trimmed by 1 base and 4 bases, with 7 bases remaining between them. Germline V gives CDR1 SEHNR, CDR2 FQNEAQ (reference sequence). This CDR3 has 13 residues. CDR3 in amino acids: CASSLEGITEAFF. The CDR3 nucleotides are TGTGCCAGCAGCTTAGAGGGGATCACTGAAGCTTTCTTT.

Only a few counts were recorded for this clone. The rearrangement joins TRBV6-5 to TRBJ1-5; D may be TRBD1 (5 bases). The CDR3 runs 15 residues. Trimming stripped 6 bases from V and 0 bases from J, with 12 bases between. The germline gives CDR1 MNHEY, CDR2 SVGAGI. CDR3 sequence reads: CASSPGTYSNQPQHF. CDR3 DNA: TGTGCCAGCAGCCCCGGGACGTATAGCAATCAGCCCCAGCATTTT.

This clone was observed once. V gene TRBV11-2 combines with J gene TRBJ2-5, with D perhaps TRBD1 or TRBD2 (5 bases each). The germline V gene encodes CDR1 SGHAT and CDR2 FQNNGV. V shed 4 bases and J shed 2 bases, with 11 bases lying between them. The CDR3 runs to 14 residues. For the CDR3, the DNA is TGTGCCAGCAGCTCGACCGGGACGCAAGAGACCCAGTACTTC. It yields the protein CASSSTGTQETQYF.

The CDR3 spells CASSSGQGMRQPQHF. CDR3 in DNA: TGTGCCAGCAGCTCGGGACAGGGGATGCGACAGCCCCAGCATTTT. This chain links TRBV7-9 with TRBJ1-5; 10 nucleotides match TRBD1. The germline V gene has CDR1 SEHNR and CDR2 FQNEAQ (reference sequence). V shed 4 bases and J 7 bases; nucleotides not matched to a gene: 7. This CDR3 has 15 residues.

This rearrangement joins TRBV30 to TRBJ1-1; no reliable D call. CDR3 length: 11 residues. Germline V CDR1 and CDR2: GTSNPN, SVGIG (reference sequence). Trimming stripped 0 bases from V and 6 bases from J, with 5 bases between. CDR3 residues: CAWSVGPEAFF. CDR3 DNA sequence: TGTGCCTGGAGTGTAGGGCCTGAAGCTTTCTTT.

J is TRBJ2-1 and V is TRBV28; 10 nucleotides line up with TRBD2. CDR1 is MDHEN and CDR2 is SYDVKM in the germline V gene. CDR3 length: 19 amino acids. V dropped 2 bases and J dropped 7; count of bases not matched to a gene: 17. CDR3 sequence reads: CASSLPLAPQREGRNEQFF. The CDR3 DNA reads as TGTGCCAGCAGTTTACCCCTCGCCCCTCAGCGGGAGGGAAGAAATGAGCAGTTCTTC.

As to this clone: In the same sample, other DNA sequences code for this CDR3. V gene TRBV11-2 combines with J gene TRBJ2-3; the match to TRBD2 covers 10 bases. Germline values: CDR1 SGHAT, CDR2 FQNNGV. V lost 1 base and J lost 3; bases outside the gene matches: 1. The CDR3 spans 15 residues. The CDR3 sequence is CASSLVAGGTDTQYF. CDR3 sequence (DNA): TGTGCCAGCAGCTTAGTAGCGGGAGGTACAGATACGCAGTATTTT.

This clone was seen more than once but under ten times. The CDR3 is CASSFGTTNEKLFF. CDR3 DNA: TGTGCCAGCAGCTTCGGGACAACTAATGAAAAACTGTTTTTT. The chain links TRBV5-6 to TRBJ1-4; the D is unclear. The ends were cut back, 2 bases at V and 0 bases at J, with 5 bases in the middle. The CDR3 loop spans 14 amino acids. Looked up from germline, CDR1 is SGHDT and CDR2 is YYEEEE.

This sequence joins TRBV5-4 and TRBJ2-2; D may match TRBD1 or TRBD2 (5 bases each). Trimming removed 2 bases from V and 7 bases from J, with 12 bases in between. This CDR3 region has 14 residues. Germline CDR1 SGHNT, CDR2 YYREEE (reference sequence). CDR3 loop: CASSFPGRNGELFF. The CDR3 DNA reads TGTGCCAGCAGCTTCCCGGGACGGAACGGGGAGCTGTTTTTT.

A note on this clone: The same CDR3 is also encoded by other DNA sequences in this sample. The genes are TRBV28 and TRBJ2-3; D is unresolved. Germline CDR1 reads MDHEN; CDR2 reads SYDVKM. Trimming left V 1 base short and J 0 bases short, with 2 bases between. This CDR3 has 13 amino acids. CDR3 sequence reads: CASSLSSTDTQYF. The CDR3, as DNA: TGTGCCAGCAGTTTATCTAGCACAGATACGCAGTATTTT.

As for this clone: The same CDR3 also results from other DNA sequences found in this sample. The CDR3 DNA follows: TGTGCCAGCAGTTTGAGCGGGAGTAGCGAGCAGTACTTC. It is translated as CASSLSGSSEQYF. The chain uses TRBV27 and TRBJ2-7; 8 nucleotides align to TRBD2. The CDR3 spans 13 residues. Unmatched junction bases numbered 4, after V lost 3 bases and J lost 6 bases. CDR1 and CDR2 (germline): MNHEY, SMNVEV (reference sequence).

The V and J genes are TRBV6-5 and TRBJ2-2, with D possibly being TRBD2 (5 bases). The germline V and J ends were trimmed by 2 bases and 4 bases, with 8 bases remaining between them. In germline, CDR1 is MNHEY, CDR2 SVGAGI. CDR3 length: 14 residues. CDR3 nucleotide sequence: TGTGCCAGCAGTTACGGCGGGTTCACCGGGGAGCTGTTTTTT. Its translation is CASSYGGFTGELFF.

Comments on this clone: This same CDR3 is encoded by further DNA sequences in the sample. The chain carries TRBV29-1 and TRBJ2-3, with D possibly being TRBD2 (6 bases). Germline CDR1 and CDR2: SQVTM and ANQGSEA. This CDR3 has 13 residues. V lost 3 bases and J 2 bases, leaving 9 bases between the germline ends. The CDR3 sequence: CSVERENTDTQYF. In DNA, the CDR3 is TGCAGCGTTGAGCGGGAAAACACAGATACGCAGTATTTT.

CDR3 loop: CASSQEGIAALSLYEQYF. The CDR3 nucleotides are TGCGCCAGCAGCCAAGAAGGAATAGCGGCACTATCCCTCTACGAGCAGTACTTC. The chain couples TRBV4-1 to TRBJ2-7; possibly TRBD2 for D (6 bases). V was trimmed by 0 bases and J by 3 bases, leaving 21 bases between them. Germline V lookup: CDR1 MGHRA, CDR2 YSYEKL. CDR3 size: 18 residues.

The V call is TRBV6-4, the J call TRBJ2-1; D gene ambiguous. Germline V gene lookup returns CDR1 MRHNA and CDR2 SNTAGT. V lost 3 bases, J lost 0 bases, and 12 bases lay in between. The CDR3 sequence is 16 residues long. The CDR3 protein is CASSEKTYSSYNEQFF. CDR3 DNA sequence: TGTGCCAGCAGTGAGAAGACTTACAGCTCCTACAATGAGCAGTTCTTC.

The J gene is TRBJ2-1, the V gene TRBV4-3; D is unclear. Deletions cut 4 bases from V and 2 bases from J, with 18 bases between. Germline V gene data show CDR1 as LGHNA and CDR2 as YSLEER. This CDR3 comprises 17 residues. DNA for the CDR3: TGCGCCAGCAGCCGGAATTGGACCCCTAACCCCTACAATGAGCAGTTCTTC. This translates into CASSRNWTPNPYNEQFF.

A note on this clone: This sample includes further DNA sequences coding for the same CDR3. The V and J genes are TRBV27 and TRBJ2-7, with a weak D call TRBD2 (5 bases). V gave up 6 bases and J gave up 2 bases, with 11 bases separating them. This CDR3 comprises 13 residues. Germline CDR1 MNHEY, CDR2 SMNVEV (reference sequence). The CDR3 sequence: CASSRTRTYEQYF. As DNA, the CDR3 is TGTGCCAGCAGCCGGACTCGAACCTACGAGCAGTACTTC.

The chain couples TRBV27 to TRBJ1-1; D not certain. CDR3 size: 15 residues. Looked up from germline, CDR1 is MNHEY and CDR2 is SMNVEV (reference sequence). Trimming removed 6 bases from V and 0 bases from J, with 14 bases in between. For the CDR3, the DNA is TGTGCCAGCAGCGCCGCTGGACTCATGAACACTGAAGCTTTCTTT. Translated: CASSAAGLMNTEAFF.

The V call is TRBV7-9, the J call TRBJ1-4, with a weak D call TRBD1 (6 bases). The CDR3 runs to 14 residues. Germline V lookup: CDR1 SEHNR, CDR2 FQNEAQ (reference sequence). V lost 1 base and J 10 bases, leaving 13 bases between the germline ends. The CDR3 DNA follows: TGTGCCAGCAGCTTAGTAGGGGGGGACCGAAAACTGTTTTTT. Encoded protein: CASSLVGGDRKLFF. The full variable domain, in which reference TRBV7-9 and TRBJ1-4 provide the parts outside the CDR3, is DTGVSQNPRHKITKRGQNVTFRCDPISEHNRLYWYRQTLGQGPEFLTYFQNEAQLEKSRLLSDRFSAERPKGSFSTLEIQRTEQGDSAMYLCASSLVGGDRKLFFGSGTQLSVL.

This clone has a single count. The CDR3 DNA sequence: TGTGCCAGCAGGGGCAGAACCGGGGAGCTGTTTTTT. Translated: CASRGRTGELFF. The V call is TRBV9, the J call TRBJ2-2; D unclear. The V end lost 5 bases, the J end lost 5 bases, and 7 bases lay between the germline ends. The CDR3 is 12 amino acids. Per germline, CDR1 SGDLS and CDR2 YYNGEE.

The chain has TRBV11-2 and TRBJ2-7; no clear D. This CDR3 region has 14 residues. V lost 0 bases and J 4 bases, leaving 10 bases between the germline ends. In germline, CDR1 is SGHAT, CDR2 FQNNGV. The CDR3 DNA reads TGTGCCAGCAGCTTAGATCCAGGCTTTTACGAGCAGTACTTC. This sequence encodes CASSLDPGFYEQYF.

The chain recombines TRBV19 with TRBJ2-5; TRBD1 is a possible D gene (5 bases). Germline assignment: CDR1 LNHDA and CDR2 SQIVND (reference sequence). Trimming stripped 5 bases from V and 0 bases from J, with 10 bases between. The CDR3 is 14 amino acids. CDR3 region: CASSSRVYQETQYF. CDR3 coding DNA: TGTGCCAGTAGTTCCAGGGTGTACCAAGAGACCCAGTACTTC.

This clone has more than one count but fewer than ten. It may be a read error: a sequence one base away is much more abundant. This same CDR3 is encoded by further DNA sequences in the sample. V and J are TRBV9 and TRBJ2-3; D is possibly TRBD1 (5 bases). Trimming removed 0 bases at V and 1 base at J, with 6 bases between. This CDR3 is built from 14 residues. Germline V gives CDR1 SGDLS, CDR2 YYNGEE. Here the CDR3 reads CASSVVGGTDTQYF. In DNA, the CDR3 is TGTGCCAGCAGCGTAGTAGGGGGCACAGATACGCAGTATTTT.

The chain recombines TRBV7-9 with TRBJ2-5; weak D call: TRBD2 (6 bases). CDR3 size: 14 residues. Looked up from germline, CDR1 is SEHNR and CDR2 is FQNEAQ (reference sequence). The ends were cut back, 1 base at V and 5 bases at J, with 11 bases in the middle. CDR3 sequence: CASSLVLAWETQYF. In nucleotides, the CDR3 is TGTGCCAGCAGCTTAGTCCTAGCGTGGGAGACCCAGTACTTC.

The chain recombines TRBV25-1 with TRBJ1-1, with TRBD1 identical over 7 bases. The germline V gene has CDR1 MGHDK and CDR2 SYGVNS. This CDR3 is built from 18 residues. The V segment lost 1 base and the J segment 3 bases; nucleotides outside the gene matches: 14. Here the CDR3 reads CASSEFIGRGFGDTEAFF. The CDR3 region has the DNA TGTGCCAGCAGTGAATTTATTGGCAGGGGGTTTGGGGACACTGAAGCTTTCTTT.

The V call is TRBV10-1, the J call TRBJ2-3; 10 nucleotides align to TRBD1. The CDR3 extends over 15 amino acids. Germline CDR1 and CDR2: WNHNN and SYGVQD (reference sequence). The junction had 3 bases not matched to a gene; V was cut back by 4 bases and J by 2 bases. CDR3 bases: TGCGCCAGCAGTGTCGGGACAGGGGACACAGATACGCAGTATTTT. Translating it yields CASSVGTGDTDTQYF.

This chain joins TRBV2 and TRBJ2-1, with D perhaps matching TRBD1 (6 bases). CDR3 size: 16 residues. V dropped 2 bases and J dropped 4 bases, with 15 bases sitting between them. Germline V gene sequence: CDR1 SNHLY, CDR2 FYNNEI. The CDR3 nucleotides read TGTGCCAGCAGTGAAAACAGGGCACCAAATTACAATGAGCAGTTCTTC. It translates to CASSENRAPNYNEQFF.